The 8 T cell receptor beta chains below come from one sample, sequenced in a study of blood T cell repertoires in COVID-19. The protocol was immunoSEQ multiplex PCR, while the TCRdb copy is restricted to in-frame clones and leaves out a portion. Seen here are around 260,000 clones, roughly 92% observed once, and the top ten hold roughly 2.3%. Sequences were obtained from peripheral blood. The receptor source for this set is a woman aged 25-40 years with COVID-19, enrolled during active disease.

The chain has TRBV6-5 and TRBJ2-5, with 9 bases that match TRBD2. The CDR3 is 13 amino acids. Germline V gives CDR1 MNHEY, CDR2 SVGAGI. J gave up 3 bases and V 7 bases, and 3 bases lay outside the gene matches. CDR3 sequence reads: CASTTSGKETQYF. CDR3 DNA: TGTGCCAGCACGACTAGCGGCAAAGAGACCCAGTACTTC.

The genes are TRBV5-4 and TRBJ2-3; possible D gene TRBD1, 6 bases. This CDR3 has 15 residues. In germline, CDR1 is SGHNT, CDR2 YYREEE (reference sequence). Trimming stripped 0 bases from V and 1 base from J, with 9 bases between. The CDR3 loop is CASSLDSGGTDTQYF. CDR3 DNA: TGTGCCAGCAGCTTGGACTCAGGGGGCACAGATACGCAGTATTTT.

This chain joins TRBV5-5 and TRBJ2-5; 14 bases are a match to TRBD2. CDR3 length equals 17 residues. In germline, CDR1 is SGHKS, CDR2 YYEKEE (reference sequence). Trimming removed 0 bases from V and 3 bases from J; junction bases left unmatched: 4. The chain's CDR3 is CASSLAQGLAGEETQYF. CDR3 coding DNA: TGTGCCAGCAGCTTGGCCCAGGGACTAGCGGGGGAAGAGACCCAGTACTTC.

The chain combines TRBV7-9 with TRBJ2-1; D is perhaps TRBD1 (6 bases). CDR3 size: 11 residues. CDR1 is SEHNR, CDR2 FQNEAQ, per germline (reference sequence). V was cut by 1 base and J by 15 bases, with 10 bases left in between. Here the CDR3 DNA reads TGTGCCAGCAGCTTAGAAGCAGGGGTGTTCTTC. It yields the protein CASSLEAGVFF.

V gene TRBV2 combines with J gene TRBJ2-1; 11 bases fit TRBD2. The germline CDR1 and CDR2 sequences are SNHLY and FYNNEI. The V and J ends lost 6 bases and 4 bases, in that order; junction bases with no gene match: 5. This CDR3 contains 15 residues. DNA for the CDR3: TGTGCCAGCAGCGACGGACTAGCGGGTTACAATGAGCAGTTCTTC. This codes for CASSDGLAGYNEQFF. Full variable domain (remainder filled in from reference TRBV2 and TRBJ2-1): EPEVTQTPSHQVTQMGQEVILRCVPISNHLYFYWYRQILGQKVEFLVSFYNNEISEKSEIFDDQFSVERPDGSNFTLKIRSTKLEDSAMYFCASSDGLAGYNEQFFGPGTRLTVL.

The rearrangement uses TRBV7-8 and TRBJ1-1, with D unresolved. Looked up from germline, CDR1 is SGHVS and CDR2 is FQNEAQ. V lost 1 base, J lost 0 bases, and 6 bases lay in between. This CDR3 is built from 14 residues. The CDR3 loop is CASSLVSVNTEAFF. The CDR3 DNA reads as TGTGCCAGCAGCTTAGTATCAGTGAACACTGAAGCTTTCTTT.

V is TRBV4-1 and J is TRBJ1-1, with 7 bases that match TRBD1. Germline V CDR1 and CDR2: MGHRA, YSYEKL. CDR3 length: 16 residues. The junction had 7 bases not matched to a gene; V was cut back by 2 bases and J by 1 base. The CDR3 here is CASSQHRDSWNTEAFF. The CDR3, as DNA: TGCGCCAGCAGCCAACACCGGGACAGCTGGAACACTGAAGCTTTCTTT.

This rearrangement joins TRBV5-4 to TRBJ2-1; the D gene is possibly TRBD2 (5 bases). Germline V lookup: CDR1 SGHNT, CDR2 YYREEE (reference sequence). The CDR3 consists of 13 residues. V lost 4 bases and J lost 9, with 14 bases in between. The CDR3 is CASSADTSTEQFF. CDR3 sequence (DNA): TGTGCCAGCAGCGCAGATACTAGTACTGAGCAGTTCTTC. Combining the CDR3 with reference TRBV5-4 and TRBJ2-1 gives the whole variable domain ETGVTQSPTHLIKTRGQQVTLRCSSQSGHNTVSWYQQALGQGPQFIFQYYREEENGRGNFPPRFSGLQFPNYSSELNVNALELDDSALYLCASSADTSTEQFFGPGTRLTVL.